The sequence of this T cell receptor beta chain was determined in a study of shared clonotypes between healthy human individuals. CDR1 is SGHTA and CDR2 is FQGNSA in the germline V gene. V lost 4 bases and J lost 5, with 11 bases in between. This CDR3 region has 13 residues. Study-wide results and limits: Clonotypes shared by all four donors outscored non-shared clonotypes in generation probability.

Here immunoSEQ multiplex PCR was the method, and the copy in TCRdb shows in-frame clones only, minus some. Of under 650,000 clones listed, almost 97% were seen once; the top ten hold less than 0.06%. A word on this clone: What it recognizes is unknown.

This TCR derives from a young woman in good health. The V gene is TRBV7-2, the J gene TRBJ2-5; D ambiguous. The sequencing input was naive CD4+ T cells sorted from blood. Described subset: CD45RA+ positively selected. Here the CDR3 reads CASSSGRYETQYF. The CDR3 nucleotides are TGTGCCAGCAGCTCAGGACGGTATGAGACCCAGTACTTC.